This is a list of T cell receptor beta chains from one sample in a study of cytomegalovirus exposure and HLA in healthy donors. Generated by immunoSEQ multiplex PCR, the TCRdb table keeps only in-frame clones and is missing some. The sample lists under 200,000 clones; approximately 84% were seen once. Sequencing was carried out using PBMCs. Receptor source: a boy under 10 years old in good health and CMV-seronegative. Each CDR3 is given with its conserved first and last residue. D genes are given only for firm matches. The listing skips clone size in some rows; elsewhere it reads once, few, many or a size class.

CASSILAETPEPSTGELFF | TGTGCCAGTAGTATTCTGGCCGAGACACCAGAGCCCTCCACCGGGGAGCTGTTTTTT | NA | NA | TRBV19 | 19 | TRBJ2-2
CASSVGSAREKLFF | TGTGCCAGTAGTGTTGGGTCAGCTAGGGAAAAACTGTTTTTT | NA | NA | TRBV19 | 14 | TRBJ1-4
CASSGGQGQSEQYF | TGCGCCAGCAGCGGGGGACAGGGACAATCCGAGCAGTACTTC | TRBD1 | NA | TRBV5-1 | 14 | TRBJ2-7
CASSLAGGPGNTIYF | TGCGCCAGCAGCTTGGCAGGGGGCCCGGGAAACACCATATATTTT | TRBD1 | NA | TRBV5-1 | 15 | TRBJ1-3
CASSLAGTAYEQYF | TGCGCCAGCAGCTTGGCCGGCACAGCCTACGAGCAGTACTTC | NA | NA | TRBV5-1 | 14 | TRBJ2-7
CASSLANRVQETQYF | TGCGCCAGCAGCCTGGCTAACCGGGTCCAAGAGACCCAGTACTTC | NA | NA | TRBV5-1 | 15 | TRBJ2-5
CASSGSNHEQFF | TGTGCCAGCAGCGGGAGTAACCATGAGCAGTTCTTC | NA | NA | TRBV5-4 | 12 | TRBJ2-1
CASSPLRQGATQYF | TGTGCCAGCAGCCCTTTACGACAGGGGGCGACGCAGTATTTT | TRBD1 | NA | TRBV6-5 | 14 | TRBJ2-3
CASNPLGVYSNQPQHF | TGTGCCAGCAACCCTCTAGGGGTCTATAGCAATCAGCCCCAGCATTTT | NA | NA | TRBV7-8 | 16 | TRBJ1-5
CATQKEGTGLPTTREQYF | TGTGCCACCCAAAAAGAGGGGACAGGGCTACCGACTACGCGGGAGCAGTACTTC | NA | few | TRBV21-1 | 18 | TRBJ2-7
CASSEFTRDGELFF | TGTGCCAGCAGTGAATTCACGCGGGACGGGGAGCTGTTTTTT | NA | NA | TRBV25-1 | 14 | TRBJ2-2
CASSLGGLSYEQYF | TGTGCCAGCAGCTTGGGGGGCCTCTCCTACGAGCAGTACTTC | NA | once | TRBV5-6 | 14 | TRBJ2-7
CATSRDNRAGNTIYF | TGTGCCACCAGCAGAGATAACAGGGCTGGAAACACCATATATTTT | NA | once | TRBV15 | 15 | TRBJ1-3
CASRRDRLWVYEQYF | TGTGCCAGCAGACGGGACAGGTTATGGGTTTACGAGCAGTACTTC | TRBD1 | few | TRBV28 | 15 | TRBJ2-7
CASSIGRTPPYNEQFF | TGTGCCAGTAGTATAGGTCGGACTCCCCCATACAATGAGCAGTTCTTC | NA | NA | TRBV19 | 16 | TRBJ2-1
CASSPGTVATNEKLFF | TGTGCCAGCTCACCCGGGACAGTAGCAACTAATGAAAAACTGTTTTTT | TRBD1 | NA | TRBV18 | 16 | TRBJ1-4
CASSPGLYNEQFF | TGTGCCAGCAGCCCGGGACTTTACAATGAGCAGTTCTTC | NA | NA | TRBV9 | 13 | TRBJ2-1
CASSSQGRGNQPQHF | TGTGCCAGCAGTTCACAGGGAAGGGGCAATCAGCCCCAGCATTTT | NA | NA | TRBV28 | 15 | TRBJ1-5
CASTPGGRRGTQYF | TGCGCCAGCACCCCCGGCGGGAGAAGAGGGACCCAGTACTTC | TRBD2 | NA | TRBV10-2 | 14 | TRBJ2-5
CASSPLLTDATNEKLFF | TGTGCCAGCTCACCACTATTGACAGACGCAACTAATGAAAAACTGTTTTTT | NA | NA | TRBV18 | 17 | TRBJ1-4
CATSRDRTGEGRQYF | TGTGCCACCAGCAGAGATCGGACAGGGGAAGGAAGGCAGTACTTC | TRBD1 | NA | TRBV15 | 15 | TRBJ2-7
CASTDRGVGLGNPMYGNEQFF | TGTGCCAGCACGGACAGGGGTGTCGGACTAGGCAATCCTATGTATGGGAATGAGCAGTTCTTC | TRBD1 | NA | TRBV28 | 21 | TRBJ2-1
CASSQDARGINQPQHF | TGCGCCAGCAGCCAAGACGCCAGGGGGATCAATCAGCCCCAGCATTTT | TRBD1 | NA | TRBV4-1 | 16 | TRBJ1-5
CASRPYRNTEAFF | TGTGCCAGCAGACCCTACAGAAACACTGAAGCTTTCTTT | NA | NA | TRBV6-5 | 13 | TRBJ1-1
CASSVEGWGGYNEQFF | TGTGCCAGCAGCGTAGAGGGGTGGGGGGGGTACAATGAGCAGTTCTTC | TRBD2 | NA | TRBV9 | 16 | TRBJ2-1
CASSLQGKRGEAFF | TGTGCCAGCAGCCTCCAGGGGAAGAGGGGTGAAGCTTTCTTT | NA | NA | TRBV7-9 | 14 | TRBJ1-1
CASTGAGGPHGTQYF | TGTGCCAGCACCGGAGCGGGAGGGCCCCACGGGACCCAGTACTTC | TRBD2 | NA | TRBV28 | 15 | TRBJ2-5
CASSLGTVQETQYF | TGCGCCAGCAGCCTTGGGACAGTCCAAGAGACCCAGTACTTC | TRBD1 | NA | TRBV5-1 | 14 | TRBJ2-5
CASSLARGHIWYF | TGTGCCAGCAGTTTAGCTCGTGGACACATTTGGTACTTC | NA | NA | TRBV28 | 13 | TRBJ2-7
CAWSVAQLYNEQFF | TGTGCCTGGAGTGTAGCACAGCTCTACAATGAGCAGTTCTTC | NA | once | TRBV30 | 14 | TRBJ2-1
CASSVGTSDSYEQYF | TGCGCCAGCAGTGTCGGGACTAGCGACTCCTACGAGCAGTACTTC | TRBD2 | NA | TRBV10-2 | 15 | TRBJ2-7
CASTGGDGYTF | TGTGCCAGCACAGGGGGCGATGGCTACACCTTC | TRBD1 | once | TRBV10-3 | 11 | TRBJ1-2
CASSHVGGNTGELFF | TGCGCCAGCAGCCATGTGGGAGGAAACACCGGGGAGCTGTTTTTT | NA | few | TRBV4-1 | 15 | TRBJ2-2
CASSLTGRGSYNEQFF | TGCGCCAGCAGCTTGACCGGCAGGGGGTCCTACAATGAGCAGTTCTTC | TRBD1 | NA | TRBV5-1 | 16 | TRBJ2-1
CASSLDYSEKLFF | TGTGCCAGCAGCTTAGATTATTCCGAAAAACTGTTTTTT | NA | NA | TRBV11-2 | 13 | TRBJ1-4
CASSSVRQGALGANVLTF | TGTGCCAGCAGTAGCGTTCGGCAGGGGGCGCTTGGGGCCAACGTCCTGACTTTC | TRBD1 | NA | TRBV25-1 | 18 | TRBJ2-6
CASSLATGNYGYTF | TGTGCCAGCAGCTTAGCTACAGGGAACTATGGCTACACCTTC | NA | NA | TRBV7-6 | 14 | TRBJ1-2
CASSPYRTGAYNEQFF | TGTGCCAGCAGTCCCTATCGGACAGGGGCGTACAATGAGCAGTTCTTC | TRBD1 | few | TRBV6-6 | 16 | TRBJ2-1